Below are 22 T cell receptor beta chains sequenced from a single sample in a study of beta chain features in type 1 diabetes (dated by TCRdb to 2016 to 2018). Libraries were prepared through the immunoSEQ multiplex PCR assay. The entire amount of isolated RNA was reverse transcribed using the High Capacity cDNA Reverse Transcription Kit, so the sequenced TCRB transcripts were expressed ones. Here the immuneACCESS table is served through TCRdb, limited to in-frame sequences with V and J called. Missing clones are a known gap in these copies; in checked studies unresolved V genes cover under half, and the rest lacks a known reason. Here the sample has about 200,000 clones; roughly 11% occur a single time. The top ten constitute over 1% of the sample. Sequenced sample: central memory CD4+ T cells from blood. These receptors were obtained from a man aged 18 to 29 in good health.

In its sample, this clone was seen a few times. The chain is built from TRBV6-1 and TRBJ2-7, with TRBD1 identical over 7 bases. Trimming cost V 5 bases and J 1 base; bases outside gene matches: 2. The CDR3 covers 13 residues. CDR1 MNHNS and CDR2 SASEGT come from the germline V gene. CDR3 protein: CASSNRGSYEQYF. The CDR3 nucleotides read TGTGCCAGCAGTAACAGGGGTTCCTACGAGCAGTACTTC.

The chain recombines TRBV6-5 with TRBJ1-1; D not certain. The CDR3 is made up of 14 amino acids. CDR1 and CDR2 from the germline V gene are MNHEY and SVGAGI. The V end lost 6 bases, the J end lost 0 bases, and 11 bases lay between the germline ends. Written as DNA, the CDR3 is TGTGCCAGCAGATCCCGCCAGGTGAACACTGAAGCTTTCTTT. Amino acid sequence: CASRSRQVNTEAFF.

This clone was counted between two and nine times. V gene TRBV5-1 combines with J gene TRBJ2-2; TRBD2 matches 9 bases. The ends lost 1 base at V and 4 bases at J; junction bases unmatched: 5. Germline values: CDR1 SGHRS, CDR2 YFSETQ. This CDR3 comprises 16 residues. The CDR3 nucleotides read TGCGCCAGCAGCTTGTCGGCAGCGGGAGGCACCGGGGAGCTGTTTTTT. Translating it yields CASSLSAAGGTGELFF.

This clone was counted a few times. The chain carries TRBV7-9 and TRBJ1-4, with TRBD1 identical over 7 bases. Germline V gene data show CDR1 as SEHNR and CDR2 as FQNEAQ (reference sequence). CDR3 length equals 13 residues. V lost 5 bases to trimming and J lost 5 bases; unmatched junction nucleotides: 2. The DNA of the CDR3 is TGTGCCAGCAGCCGGGGACAGAATGAAAAACTGTTTTTT. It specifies CASSRGQNEKLFF.

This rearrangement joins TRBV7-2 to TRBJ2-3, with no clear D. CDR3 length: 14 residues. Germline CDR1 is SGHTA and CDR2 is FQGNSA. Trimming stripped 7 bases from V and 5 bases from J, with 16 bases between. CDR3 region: CASKPEPSRDTQYF. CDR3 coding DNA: TGTGCCAGCAAACCAGAGCCGTCCCGAGATACGCAGTATTTT.

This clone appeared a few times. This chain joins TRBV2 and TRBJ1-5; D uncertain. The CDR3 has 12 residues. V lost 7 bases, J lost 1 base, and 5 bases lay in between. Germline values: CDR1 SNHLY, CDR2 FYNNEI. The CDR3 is CASMDSNQPQHF. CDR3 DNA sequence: TGTGCCAGCATGGACAGCAATCAGCCCCAGCATTTT.

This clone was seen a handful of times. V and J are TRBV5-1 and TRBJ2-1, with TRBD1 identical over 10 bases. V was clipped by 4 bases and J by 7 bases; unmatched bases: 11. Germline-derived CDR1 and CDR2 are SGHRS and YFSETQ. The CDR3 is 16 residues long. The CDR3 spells CASSRKTGQGSNEQFF. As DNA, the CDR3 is TGCGCCAGCAGCAGAAAAACGGGACAGGGGTCTAATGAGCAGTTCTTC.

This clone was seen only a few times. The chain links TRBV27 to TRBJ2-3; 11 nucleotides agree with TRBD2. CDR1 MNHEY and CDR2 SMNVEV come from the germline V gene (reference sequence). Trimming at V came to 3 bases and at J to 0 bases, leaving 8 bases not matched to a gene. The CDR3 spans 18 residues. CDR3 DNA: TGTGCCAGCAGTTTGGGACTAGCGGACCTTCAAAGCACAGATACGCAGTATTTT. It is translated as CASSLGLADLQSTDTQYF.

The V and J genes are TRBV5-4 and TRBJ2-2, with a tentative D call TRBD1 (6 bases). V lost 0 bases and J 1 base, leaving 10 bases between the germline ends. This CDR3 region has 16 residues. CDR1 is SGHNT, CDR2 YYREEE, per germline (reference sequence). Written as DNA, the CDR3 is TGTGCCAGCAGCTTGGCCCCGACAGGGAACACCGGGGAGCTGTTTTTT. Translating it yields CASSLAPTGNTGELFF.

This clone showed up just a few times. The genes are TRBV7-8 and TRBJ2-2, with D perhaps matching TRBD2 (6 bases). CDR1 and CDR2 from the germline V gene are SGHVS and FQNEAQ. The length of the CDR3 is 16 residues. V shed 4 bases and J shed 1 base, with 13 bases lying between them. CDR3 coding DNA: TGTGCCAGCAGCTCCCAGGAGGGGCGGAACACCGGGGAGCTGTTTTTT. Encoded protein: CASSSQEGRNTGELFF.

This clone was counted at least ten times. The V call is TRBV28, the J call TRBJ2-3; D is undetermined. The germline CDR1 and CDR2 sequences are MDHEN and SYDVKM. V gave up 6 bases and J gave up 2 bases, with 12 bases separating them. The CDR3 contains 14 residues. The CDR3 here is CASSLSWFTDTQYF. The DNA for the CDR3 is TGTGCCAGCAGCCTGTCCTGGTTCACAGATACGCAGTATTTT.

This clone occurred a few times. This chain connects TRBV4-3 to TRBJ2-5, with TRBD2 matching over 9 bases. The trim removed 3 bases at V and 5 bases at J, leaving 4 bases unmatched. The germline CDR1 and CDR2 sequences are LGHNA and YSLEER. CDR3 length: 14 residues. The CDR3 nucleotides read TGCGCCAGCAGCCAGGGACTAGCAGGGGAGACCCAGTACTTC. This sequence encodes CASSQGLAGETQYF.

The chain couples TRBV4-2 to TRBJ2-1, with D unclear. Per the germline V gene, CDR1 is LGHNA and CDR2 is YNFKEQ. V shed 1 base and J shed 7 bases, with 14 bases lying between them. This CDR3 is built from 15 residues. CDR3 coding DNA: TGTGCCAGCAGCCAAGCTCAGGCCGTTCGGAATGAGCAGTTCTTC. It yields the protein CASSQAQAVRNEQFF.

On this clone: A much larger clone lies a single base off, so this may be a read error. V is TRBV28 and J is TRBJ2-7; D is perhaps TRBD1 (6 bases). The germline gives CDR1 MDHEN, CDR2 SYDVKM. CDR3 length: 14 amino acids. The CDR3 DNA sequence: TGTACCAGCAGCAACAGGGAAGGAACCTACGAGCAGTACTTC. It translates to CTSSNREGTYEQYF.

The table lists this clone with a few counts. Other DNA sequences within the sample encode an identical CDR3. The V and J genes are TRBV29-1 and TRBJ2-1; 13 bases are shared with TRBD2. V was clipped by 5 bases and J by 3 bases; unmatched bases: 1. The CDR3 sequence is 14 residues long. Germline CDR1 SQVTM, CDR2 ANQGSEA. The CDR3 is CSVWTSGSYNEQFF. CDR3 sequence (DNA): TGCAGCGTTTGGACTAGCGGGAGCTACAATGAGCAGTTCTTC.

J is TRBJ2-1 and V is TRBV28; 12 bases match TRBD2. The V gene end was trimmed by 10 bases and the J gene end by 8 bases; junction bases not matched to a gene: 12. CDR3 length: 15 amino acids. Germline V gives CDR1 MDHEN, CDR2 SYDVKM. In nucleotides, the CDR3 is TGTGCCACCGTGCCTCTAGCGGGAGGGATTCATGAGCAGTTCTTC. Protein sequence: CATVPLAGGIHEQFF.

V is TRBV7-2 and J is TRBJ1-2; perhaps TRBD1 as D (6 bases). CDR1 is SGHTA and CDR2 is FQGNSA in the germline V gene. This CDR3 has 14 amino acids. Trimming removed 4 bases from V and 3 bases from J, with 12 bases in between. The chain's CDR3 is CASSSRQVYYGYTF. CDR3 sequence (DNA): TGTGCCAGCAGCTCCCGACAGGTTTACTATGGCTACACCTTC.

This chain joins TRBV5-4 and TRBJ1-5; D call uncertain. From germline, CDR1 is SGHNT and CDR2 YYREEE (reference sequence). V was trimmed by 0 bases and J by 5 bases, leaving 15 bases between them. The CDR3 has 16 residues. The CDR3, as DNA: TGTGCCAGCAGCTTGGAGGCGACAAGGGAAGATCAGCCCCAGCATTTT. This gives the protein CASSLEATREDQPQHF.

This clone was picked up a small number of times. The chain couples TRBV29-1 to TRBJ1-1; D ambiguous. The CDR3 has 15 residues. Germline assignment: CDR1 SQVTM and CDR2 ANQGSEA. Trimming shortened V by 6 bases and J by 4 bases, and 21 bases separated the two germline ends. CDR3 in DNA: TGCAGCGTCCGATTCCATCAGGCTGCCGGCACTGAAGCTTTCTTT. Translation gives CSVRFHQAAGTEAFF.

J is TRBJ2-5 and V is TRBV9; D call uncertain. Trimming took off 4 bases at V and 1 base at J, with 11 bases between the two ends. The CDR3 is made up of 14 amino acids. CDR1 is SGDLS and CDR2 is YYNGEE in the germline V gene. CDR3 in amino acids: CASSPGNSQETQYF. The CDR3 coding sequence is TGTGCCAGCAGCCCTGGGAATAGCCAAGAGACCCAGTACTTC.

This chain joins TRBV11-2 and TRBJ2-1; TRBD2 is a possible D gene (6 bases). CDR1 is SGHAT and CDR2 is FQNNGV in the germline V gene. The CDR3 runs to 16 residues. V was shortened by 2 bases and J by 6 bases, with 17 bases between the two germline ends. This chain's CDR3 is CASSLLMRGGGNEQFF. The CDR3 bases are TGTGCCAGCAGCTTACTAATGAGGGGAGGCGGCAATGAGCAGTTCTTC.

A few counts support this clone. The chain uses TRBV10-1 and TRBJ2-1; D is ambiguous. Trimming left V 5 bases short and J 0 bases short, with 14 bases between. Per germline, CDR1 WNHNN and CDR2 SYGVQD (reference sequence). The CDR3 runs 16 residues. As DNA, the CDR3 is TGCGCCAGCAGTAGACCTAGAGTGTCCTCCTACAATGAGCAGTTCTTC. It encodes CASSRPRVSSYNEQFF.